The 9 T cell receptor beta chains below all came from one sample that was sequenced in a study of T cells in Graves' hyperthyroidism and ophthalmopathy. RNA transcripts gave rise to amplified TCR beta CDR3 regions. The HTBI set primed first-round TCR CDR3 RT-PCR. TCRdb redid the calling of the multiplex PCR reads with MiXCR, one entry per CDR3 protein. This table holds approximately 610,000 distinct CDR3 sequences, over 15% found once. The specimen was blood. Every receptor here comes from a woman aged 18-29 years with Graves' hyperthyroidism.

This clonotype was recorded many times. The V and J genes are TRBV7-9 and TRBJ2-3; 7 bases are shared with TRBD2. CDR1 and CDR2 (germline): SEHNR, FQNEAQ (reference sequence). Trimming cost V 5 bases and J 4 bases; bases outside gene matches: 9. The CDR3 contains 15 residues. The CDR3 protein is CASSPGGSWADTQYF. DNA of the CDR3: TGTGCCAGCAGCCCCGGCGGGAGTTGGGCAGATACGCAGTATTTT.

The CDR3 loop reads CAWSYYLTGGNEKLFF. The CDR3 DNA reads TGTGCCTGGAGCTACTACCTAACAGGAGGCAATGAAAAACTGTTTTTT. The rearrangement uses TRBV30 and TRBJ1-4, with D maybe TRBD1 (5 bases). There are 16 residues in the CDR3. V was cut by 3 bases and J by 5 bases, with 19 bases left in between. The germline gives CDR1 GTSNPN, CDR2 SVGIG (reference sequence).

This clonotype showed up many times. This chain links TRBV25-1 with TRBJ2-1, with D tentatively TRBD2 (5 bases). This CDR3 region has 18 residues. Germline-derived CDR1 and CDR2 are MGHDK and SYGVNS. Trimming stripped 2 bases from V and 5 bases from J, with 22 bases between. CDR3 sequence reads: CASSEPPSFGTRDNEQFF. CDR3 in DNA: TGTGCCAGCAGTGAACCCCCCAGTTTCGGTACTAGGGACAATGAGCAGTTCTTC.

This clonotype was found a few times. The chain recombines TRBV28 with TRBJ2-3, with 9 bases that match TRBD1. The V segment lost 5 bases and the J segment 0 bases; nucleotides outside the gene matches: 9. Germline CDR1 is MDHEN and CDR2 is SYDVKM. This CDR3 is 17 amino acids long. The CDR3 region has the DNA TGTGCCAGCAGTCAGAGGACAGGGGCGGCTAGCACAGATACGCAGTATTTT. Its translation is CASSQRTGAASTDTQYF.

The J gene is TRBJ2-7, the V gene TRBV7-8; D remains ambiguous. V was cut by 0 bases and J by 6 bases, with 12 bases left in between. Germline CDR1 is SGHVS and CDR2 is FQNEAQ. The CDR3 is 14 amino acids. In DNA form, the CDR3 reads TGTGCCAGCAGCTTAGCGCCGGATTCGAGCGAGCAGTACTTC. Amino acid sequence: CASSLAPDSSEQYF. The full variable domain, its missing parts supplied by reference TRBV7-8 and TRBJ2-7, is GAGVSQSPRYKVAKRGQDVALRCDPISGHVSLFWYQQALGQGPEFLTYFQNEAQLDKSGLPSDRFFAERPEGSVSTLKIQRTQQEDSAVYLCASSLAPDSSEQYFGPGTRLTVT.

This clonotype was seen only a few times. The rearrangement uses TRBV7-9 and TRBJ2-6; possibly TRBD1 for D (5 bases). V lost 8 bases to trimming and J lost 3 bases, with 17 bases between them. CDR3 length equals 16 residues. The V gene's germline CDR1 is SEHNR and CDR2 FQNEAQ (reference sequence). For the CDR3, the DNA is TGTGCCAGCTCCCGGGTCACAGGTGTTGGGGCCAACGTCCTGACTTTC. This translates into CASSRVTGVGANVLTF.

This clonotype was observed a few times. The gene calls are TRBV11-3 and TRBJ2-1; D gene unclear. The CDR3 loop spans 13 amino acids. V lost 9 bases, J lost 0 bases, and 9 bases lay in between. Germline loops: CDR1 SGHNT, CDR2 YENEEA. CDR3 amino acids: CASGQNSYNEQFF. The CDR3, as DNA: TGTGCCAGTGGTCAAAACTCCTACAATGAGCAGTTCTTC. The full variable domain, completed using reference TRBV11-3 and TRBJ2-1, is EAGVVQSPRYKIIEKKQPVAFWCNPISGHNTLYWYLQNLGQGPELLIRYENEEAVDDSQLPKDRFSAERLKGVDSTLKIQPAELGDSAVYLCASGQNSYNEQFFGPGTRLTVL.

This clonotype occurred a few times. In nucleotides, the CDR3 is TGTGCCAGTAGTCATACCGGCCGCTCCAGGTACAATGAGCAGTTCTTC. It specifies CASSHTGRSRYNEQFF. The chain carries TRBV19 and TRBJ2-1; no reliable D call. The germline V and J ends were trimmed by 5 bases and 4 bases, with 18 bases remaining between them. Germline CDR1 LNHDA, CDR2 SQIVND (reference sequence). The CDR3 spans 16 residues.

The gene calls are TRBV29-1 and TRBJ2-7; 12 nucleotides align to TRBD2. Germline CDR1 is SQVTM and CDR2 is ANQGSEA. The CDR3 loop spans 14 amino acids. J was trimmed by 3 bases and V by 6 bases; bases with no gene match: 6. CDR3 amino acids: CSVRTSGNSYEQYF. CDR3 DNA sequence: TGCAGCGTCCGGACTAGCGGGAATAGCTACGAGCAGTACTTC.